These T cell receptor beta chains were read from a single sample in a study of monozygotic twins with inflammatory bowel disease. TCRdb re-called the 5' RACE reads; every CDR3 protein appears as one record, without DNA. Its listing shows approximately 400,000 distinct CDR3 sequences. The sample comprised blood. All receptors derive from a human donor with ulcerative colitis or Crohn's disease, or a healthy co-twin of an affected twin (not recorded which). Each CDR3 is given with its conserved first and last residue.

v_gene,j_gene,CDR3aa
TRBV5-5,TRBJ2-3,CASSLGVSPSDTQYF
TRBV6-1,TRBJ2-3,CASSEMVALDTQYF
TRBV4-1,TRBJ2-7,CASSQVRDGTYEQYF
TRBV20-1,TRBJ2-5,CSARDPSPGGTSGSKETQYF
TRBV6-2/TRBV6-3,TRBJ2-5,CASSYSGEETQYF
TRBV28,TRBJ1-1,CASSHPRDNFASTEAFF
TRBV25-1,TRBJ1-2,CASKGQGNQFLSYTF
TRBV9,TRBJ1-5,CASSADVSNQPQHF
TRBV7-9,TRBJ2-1,CASSSTLTSGSRNEQFF
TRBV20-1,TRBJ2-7,CSARVGTGTYEQYF
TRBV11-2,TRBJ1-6,CASSSKGQRGSSYNSPLHF
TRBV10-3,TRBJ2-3,CAISASGEGDTQYF
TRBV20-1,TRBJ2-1,CSAPKAGGLGDEQFF
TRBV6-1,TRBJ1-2,CASSEGGRGYTF
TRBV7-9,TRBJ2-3,CASSLEGLSGTDTQYF
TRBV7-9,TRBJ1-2,CASSLTPEGYGYTF
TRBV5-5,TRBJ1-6,CASSSSVHGNSPLHF
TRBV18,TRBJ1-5,CASSPTGPNQPQHF
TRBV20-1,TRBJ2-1,CSARTVLRTVGRGDEQFF
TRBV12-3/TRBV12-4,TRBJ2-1,CASSLQTGTSGSLGEQFF
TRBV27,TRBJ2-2,CASNSTGELFF
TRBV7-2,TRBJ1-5,CASSPTGTRNQPQHF
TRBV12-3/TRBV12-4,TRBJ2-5,CASRPQGHETQYF
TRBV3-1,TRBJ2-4,CASSQYRDNAKNIQYF
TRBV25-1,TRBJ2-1,CASSEYGQGSDEQFF
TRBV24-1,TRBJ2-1,CATGDRLRSSYNEQFF
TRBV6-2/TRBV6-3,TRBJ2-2,CASSIGTYNTGELFF
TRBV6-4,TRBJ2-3,CASSYLSGASTDTQYF
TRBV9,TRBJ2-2,CASSVGGPPGELFF
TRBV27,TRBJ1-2,CASSLSGRRALNYGYTF
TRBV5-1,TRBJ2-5,CATATGRRETQYF
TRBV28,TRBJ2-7,CASSSHTGGRYEQYF
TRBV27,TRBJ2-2,CASLSNTGELFF
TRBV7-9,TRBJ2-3,CASSLLVTWAADTQYF
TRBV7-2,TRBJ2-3,CASSPSSGRSDTQYF
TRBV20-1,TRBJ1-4,CSARDVGATNEKLFF
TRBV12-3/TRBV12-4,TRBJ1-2,CASSFRGHYYGYTF